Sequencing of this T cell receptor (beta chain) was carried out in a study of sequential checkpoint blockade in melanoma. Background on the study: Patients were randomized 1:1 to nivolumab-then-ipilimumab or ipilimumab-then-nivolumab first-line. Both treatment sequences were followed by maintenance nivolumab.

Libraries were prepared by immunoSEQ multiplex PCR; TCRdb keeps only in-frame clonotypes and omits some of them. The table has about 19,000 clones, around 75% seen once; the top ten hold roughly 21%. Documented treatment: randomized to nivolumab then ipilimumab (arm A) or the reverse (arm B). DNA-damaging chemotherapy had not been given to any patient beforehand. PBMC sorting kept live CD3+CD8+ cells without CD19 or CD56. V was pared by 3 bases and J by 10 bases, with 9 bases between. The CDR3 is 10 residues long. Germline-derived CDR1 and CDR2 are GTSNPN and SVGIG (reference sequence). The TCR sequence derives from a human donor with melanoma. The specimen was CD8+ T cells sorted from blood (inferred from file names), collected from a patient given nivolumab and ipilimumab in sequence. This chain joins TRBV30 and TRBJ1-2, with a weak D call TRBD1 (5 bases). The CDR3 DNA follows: TGTGCCTGGAGGGGGCTGGTCTACACCTTC. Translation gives CAWRGLVYTF.